This T cell receptor beta chain was identified during a study of T cells in Graves' hyperthyroidism and ophthalmopathy. The CDR3 has 14 residues. V was clipped by 4 bases and J by 6 bases; unmatched bases: 6. The germline gives CDR1 MNHEY, CDR2 SVGAGI. Authors of the study amplified TCR beta CDR3 regions from RNA transcripts. With the HTBI primer set, the TCR CDR3 went through a first round of RT-PCR. TCRdb reanalysed the multiplex PCR reads using MiXCR and keeps one entry per CDR3 protein. The data contain hundreds of thousands of distinct CDR3 sequences, 30% to 40% of them seen just once; the ten biggest clones take up around 29%. This clonotype has at least ten counts.

The sequence was collected from a woman aged 40 to 50 with Graves' hyperthyroidism. The V call is TRBV6-5, the J call TRBJ1-5; TRBD1 aligns across 7 bases. Material: blood. The CDR3 sequence: CASSSQGKSQPQHF. DNA for the CDR3: TGTGCCAGCAGTTCACAGGGGAAAAGTCAGCCCCAGCATTTT.